Listed below are T cell receptor beta chains from one sample, sequenced in a study of blood T cell repertoires in COVID-19. Libraries were prepared by immunoSEQ multiplex PCR; TCRdb keeps only in-frame clonotypes and omits some of them. The table has 200,000 or so clones, roughly 88% seen once. Source material: peripheral blood. The receptors here all came from a man aged 60 to 69 with acute or convalescent COVID-19. Both conserved end residues are trimmed from each CDR3. Clone size is stated in some rows and not others, as once, few, many or a class when expanded.

cdr3_aa | j_call | v_call | clone_size
ASSAAHGSTPGEQY | TRBJ2-7 | TRBV27 | .
ASSLVQAGGFGEQF | TRBJ2-1 | TRBV7-6 | .
ASNTGTPGGTGELF | TRBJ2-2 | TRBV6-6 | .
ASSTSGSSYNEQF | TRBJ2-1 | TRBV9 | .
ASSPAGTGRYQPQH | TRBJ1-5 | TRBV19 | .
ASSSIGASGGQNTGELF | TRBJ2-2 | TRBV5-1 | few
ASSPQGAGSGNIQY | TRBJ2-4 | TRBV7-3 | .
ASSPKVSRRGTSGGSYEQY | TRBJ2-7 | TRBV28 | .
ASSSRTSGSQETQY | TRBJ2-5 | TRBV3-1/TRBV3-2 | .
AWRKGGGYEQY | TRBJ2-7 | TRBV30 | .
ASSQEGRGLNGYT | TRBJ1-2 | TRBV3-1/TRBV3-2 | .
ASNSRLAPSTDTQY | TRBJ2-3 | TRBV9 | .
SVEEGQWAGYT | TRBJ1-2 | TRBV29-1 | .
ASSFRLAGVTDTQY | TRBJ2-3 | TRBV4-1 | .
ATSSERSSYNEQF | TRBJ2-1 | TRBV15 | .
ASSRDRVLDQPQH | TRBJ1-5 | TRBV6-6 | .
ASSEAQTDVNQPQH | TRBJ1-5 | TRBV2 | .
ASSLLVAGEDY | TRBJ2-7 | TRBV5-1 | .
ASSDGTPSYEQY | TRBJ2-7 | TRBV6-1 | .
ASSLEVGGSTEAF | TRBJ1-1 | TRBV5-1 | once
ATSRQGDGTGELF | TRBJ2-2 | TRBV15 | .
ASSLVLGTSGYSYEQY | TRBJ2-7 | TRBV7-2 | .
ASSSRTGRETQY | TRBJ2-5 | TRBV6-6 | .
ASLQGAGELF | TRBJ2-2 | TRBV7-8 | .
ASRAGNTGELF | TRBJ2-2 | TRBV2 | .
ASSSGGAQPQH | TRBJ1-5 | TRBV11-1 | .
ATSLEREGETQY | TRBJ2-5 | TRBV15 | .
ASSPGTGKSYEQY | TRBJ2-7 | TRBV7-7 | .
ASSLAGGSSYEQY | TRBJ2-7 | TRBV28 | .
ASSPPRLASYNEQF | TRBJ2-1 | TRBV7-2 | .
ASSRTGTAQETQY | TRBJ2-5 | TRBV6-2/TRBV6-3 | .
ASSRTSGSIGKNIQY | TRBJ2-4 | TRBV27 | .
ASSVLQGRTYEQY | TRBJ2-7 | TRBV7-2 | .
ASSQEVGADGYT | TRBJ1-2 | TRBV4-2 | .
ASGAFSGVQPQH | TRBJ1-5 | TRBV2 | .
ASIPPSSGSTDTQY | TRBJ2-3 | TRBV7-8 | .
ASSQRNRVTYEQY | TRBJ2-7 | TRBV3-1/TRBV3-2 | .
ASSDGRGGDEQF | TRBJ2-1 | TRBV6-4 | .
AIRTGATNYGYT | TRBJ1-2 | TRBV10-3 | .
ASSYSTGFSRSPLH | TRBJ1-6 | TRBV6-5 | .
ASSLRGYNSPLH | TRBJ1-6 | TRBV5-6 | .
ASSFQYTEAF | TRBJ1-1 | TRBV7-9 | .
ASSSGEGTLSPLH | TRBJ1-6 | TRBV5-1 | once
ASSLAGGPGGTGELF | TRBJ2-2 | TRBV7-3 | .
ASSLLGQGVRGYT | TRBJ1-2 | TRBV5-8 | .
ASSFPPLAGGYNEQF | TRBJ2-1 | TRBV7-9 | .
ASRDRGASPLH | TRBJ1-6 | TRBV19 | .
ASLSRGPIGYT | TRBJ1-2 | TRBV11-2 | .
ASSKLGQFEAF | TRBJ1-1 | TRBV6-2/TRBV6-3 | .
ASRRGPKETQY | TRBJ2-5 | TRBV19 | .
AWSHGGGGQETQY | TRBJ2-5 | TRBV30 | many